These T cell receptor beta chains were read from a single sample in a study of shared clonotypes between healthy human individuals. Clones were sequenced by immunoSEQ multiplex PCR, and TCRdb holds only the in-frame ones, with some missing. The sample carries about 2 million clones, about 95% recorded once. Sequences were obtained from naive CD8+ T cells sorted from blood. The receptors were gathered from a young man in good health. Both conserved end residues are part of each CDR3. A D gene is named only where the DNA matches it firmly. Only part of the rows carry a size: once, few, many, or a class if the clone is expanded.

D gene	clone size	J gene	V gene	CDR3 protein	CDR3 DNA
NA	NA	TRBJ2-7	TRBV5-1	CASSLGGPYEQYF	TGCGCCAGCAGCTTAGGGGGTCCCTACGAGCAGTACTTC
NA	NA	TRBJ2-1	TRBV7-9	CASSPGGLAERYNEQFF	TGTGCCAGCAGCCCAGGGGGGCTAGCGGAGAGATACAATGAGCAGTTCTTC
TRBD2	NA	TRBJ2-7	TRBV4-1	CASSPRNLAAEQYF	TGCGCCAGCAGCCCTAGAAACCTAGCGGCGGAGCAGTACTTC
NA	NA	TRBJ2-3	TRBV6-6	CASSYSGALLHNTQYF	TGTGCCAGCAGTTACTCCGGGGCGCTACTCCATAATACGCAGTATTTT
NA	NA	TRBJ2-1	TRBV28	CASNARYEQFF	TGTGCCAGCAATGCAAGGTATGAGCAGTTCTTC
TRBD1	NA	TRBJ1-1	TRBV9	CASSHRDSHTEAFF	TGTGCCAGCAGCCACCGGGACAGCCACACTGAAGCTTTCTTT
TRBD1	NA	TRBJ1-5	TRBV9	CASSVGDSSQPQHF	TGTGCCAGCAGCGTAGGGGACAGTAGTCAGCCCCAGCATTTT
NA	NA	TRBJ1-5	TRBV30	CAWSGKYSNQPQHF	TGTGCCTGGAGTGGCAAGTATAGCAATCAGCCCCAGCATTTT
TRBD1	NA	TRBJ2-1	TRBV28	CASSFFSGGQGPSHEQFF	TGTGCCAGCAGTTTTTTTTCGGGGGGACAGGGACCATCCCATGAGCAGTTCTTC
NA	NA	TRBJ2-3	TRBV5-1	CASSLARGDTQYF	TGCGCCAGCAGCTTGGCCAGGGGAGATACGCAGTATTTT
NA	NA	TRBJ2-7	TRBV28	CASSLSWGDEQYF	TGTGCCAGCAGTTTATCGTGGGGTGACGAGCAGTACTTC
NA	NA	TRBJ1-4	TRBV11-2	CASSPTLGGATNEKLFF	TGTGCCAGCAGCCCTACCCTTGGGGGAGCAACTAATGAAAAACTGTTTTTT
NA	NA	TRBJ2-7	TRBV25-1	CASSEVGGYEQYF	TGTGCCAGCAGTGAGGTTGGGGGCTACGAGCAGTACTTC
TRBD2	NA	TRBJ2-7	TRBV9	CASTKLAGGQPYEQYF	TGTGCCAGCACCAAACTAGCGGGGGGGCAGCCCTACGAGCAGTACTTC
NA	NA	TRBJ2-3	TRBV28	CASSLRRAFRGDTQYF	TGTGCCAGCAGTTTGCGGAGGGCCTTCCGGGGGGATACGCAGTATTTT
NA	NA	TRBJ1-1	TRBV19	CASSIVGGNTEAFF	TGTGCCAGTAGTATAGTAGGGGGGAACACTGAAGCTTTCTTT
NA	NA	TRBJ2-5	TRBV5-5	CASSFWVGPGDSQETQYF	TGTGCCAGCAGCTTCTGGGTGGGACCAGGAGACAGCCAAGAGACCCAGTACTTC
NA	NA	TRBJ2-7	TRBV2	CASSEAQGGYEQYF	TGTGCCAGCAGTGAAGCCCAGGGAGGCTACGAGCAGTACTTC
NA	NA	TRBJ2-3	TRBV10-1	CASSDSPGIETDTQYF	TGCGCCAGCAGTGACTCCCCTGGGATTGAGACAGATACGCAGTATTTT
NA	NA	TRBJ2-7	TRBV5-8	CASSFVNYEQYF	TGTGCCAGCAGCTTCGTCAACTACGAGCAGTACTTC
TRBD1	NA	TRBJ2-7	TRBV28	CASIPTLRDREDEQYF	TGTGCCAGCATTCCTACTTTGCGGGACAGGGAGGACGAGCAGTACTTC
NA	NA	TRBJ1-2	TRBV7-6	CASSSLGDLGYTF	TGTGCCAGCAGCTCACTCGGCGATTTGGGCTACACCTTC
NA	once	TRBJ1-2	TRBV5-6	CASSLYSDYGYTF	TGTGCCAGCAGCTTGTATAGTGACTATGGCTACACCTTC
NA	NA	TRBJ1-1	TRBV6-5	CASSYSEGMNTEAFF	TGTGCCAGCAGTTACTCAGAAGGTATGAACACTGAAGCTTTCTTT